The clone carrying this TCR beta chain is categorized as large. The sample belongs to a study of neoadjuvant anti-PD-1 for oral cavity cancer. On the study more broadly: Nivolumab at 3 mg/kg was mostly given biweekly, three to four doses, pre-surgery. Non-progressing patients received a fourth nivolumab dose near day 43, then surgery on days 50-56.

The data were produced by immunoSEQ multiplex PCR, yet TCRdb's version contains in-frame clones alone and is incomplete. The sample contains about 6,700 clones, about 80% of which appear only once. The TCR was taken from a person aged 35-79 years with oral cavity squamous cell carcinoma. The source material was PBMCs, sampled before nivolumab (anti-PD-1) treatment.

The CDR3 loop reads CSAKTGGSTEAFF. CDR3 DNA sequence: TGCAGCGCCAAGACAGGAGGGAGCACTGAAGCTTTCTTT. This chain links TRBV29-1 with TRBJ1-1; D possibly corresponds to TRBD1 (6 bases). Germline-derived CDR1 and CDR2 are SQVTM and ANQGSEA. V was pared by 7 bases and J by 4 bases, with 16 bases between. This CDR3 has 13 amino acids.